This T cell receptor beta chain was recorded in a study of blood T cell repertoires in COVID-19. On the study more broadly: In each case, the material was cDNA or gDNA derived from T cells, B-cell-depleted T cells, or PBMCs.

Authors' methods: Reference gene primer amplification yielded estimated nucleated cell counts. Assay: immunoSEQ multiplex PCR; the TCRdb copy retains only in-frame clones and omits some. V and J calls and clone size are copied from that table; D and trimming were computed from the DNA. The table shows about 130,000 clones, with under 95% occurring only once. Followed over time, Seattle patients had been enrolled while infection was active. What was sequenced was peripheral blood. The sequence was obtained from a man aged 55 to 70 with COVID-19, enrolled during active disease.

The CDR3 is CASSLSTGKETQYF. Written as DNA, the CDR3 is TGTGCCAGCAGCTTGTCGACAGGGAAAGAGACCCAGTACTTC. The chain combines TRBV11-3 with TRBJ2-5, with 7 bases lining up with TRBD1. The CDR3 runs to 14 residues. J gave up 3 bases and V 3 bases, and 4 bases lay outside the gene matches. Germline lookup yields CDR1 SGHNT and CDR2 YENEEA.